Below are 10 T cell receptor beta chains sequenced from a single sample in a study of beta chain features in type 1 diabetes. Overall study results and limits: All four CD4+ subsets from Type 1 diabetes patients carried moderately but significantly shorter TCRB CDR3s.

The study reverse transcribed the entire isolated RNA, so it sequenced expressed TCRB transcripts. The data were produced by immunoSEQ multiplex PCR, yet TCRdb's version contains in-frame clones alone and is incomplete. The data show a few hundred thousand clones, with 9.5% to 10% seen just once and 0.55% to 0.75% held by the top ten. Antigens of these TCRs are unknown. What was sequenced was central memory CD4+ T cells from blood. These receptor sequences come from a man aged 25-45 years with type 1 diabetes.

V usage is TRBV2 and J usage is TRBJ2-1, with 11 bases matching TRBD2. CDR1 and CDR2 (germline): SNHLY, FYNNEI. J lost 1 base, V lost 4 bases, and 0 bases had no gene match. The CDR3 runs 15 residues. The CDR3 nucleotides read TGTGCCAGCAGTGGACTAGCGGGGTCCTACAATGAGCAGTTCTTC. This gives the protein CASSGLAGSYNEQFF.

CDR3 loop: CASSDRQGYTGELFF. The CDR3 coding sequence is TGTGCCAGCAGTGATAGACAGGGCTACACCGGGGAGCTGTTTTTT. The chain links TRBV6-1 to TRBJ2-2; 7 nucleotides align to TRBD1. The junction had 4 bases not matched to a gene; V was cut back by 3 bases and J by 3 bases. Per the germline V gene, CDR1 is MNHNS and CDR2 is SASEGT. CDR3 size: 15 residues.

The CDR3 spells CASNPVRDTDTQYF. In DNA form, the CDR3 reads TGTGCCAGCAACCCCGTTCGAGACACAGATACGCAGTATTTT. V usage is TRBV2 and J usage is TRBJ2-3, with D uncertain. CDR3 length: 14 amino acids. Germline V CDR1 and CDR2: SNHLY, FYNNEI. V lost 7 bases to trimming and J lost 2 bases, with 13 bases between them.

Many counts were recorded for this clone. This sequence joins TRBV28 and TRBJ1-4; no reliable D call. The germline V and J ends were trimmed by 3 bases and 0 bases, with 5 bases remaining between them. Germline V gene data show CDR1 as MDHEN and CDR2 as SYDVKM. The CDR3 is 14 residues long. CDR3 DNA: TGTGCCAGCAGTTTTTACGCAACTAATGAAAAACTGTTTTTT. Its translation: CASSFYATNEKLFF.

In its sample, this clone was seen a few times. The chain joins TRBV7-6 to TRBJ1-1; a possible D gene is TRBD1 (6 bases). This CDR3 has 13 residues. The V end lost 7 bases, the J end lost 7 bases, and 16 bases lay between the germline ends. From germline, CDR1 is SGHVS and CDR2 FNYEAQ. In DNA, the CDR3 is TGTGCCAGCACCCTACAAACCAGGGGTGAAGCTTTCTTT. Translating gives CASTLQTRGEAFF.

J is TRBJ1-4 and V is TRBV5-4, with D maybe TRBD1 (5 bases). The V gene lost 2 bases and the J gene lost 10 bases, with 15 bases spanning the gap. The CDR3 consists of 14 residues. Germline CDR1 is SGHNT and CDR2 is YYREEE (reference sequence). The CDR3 DNA reads TGTGCCAGCAGCTTAGAGTACACTAGGGGAAAACTGTTTTTT. Amino acids: CASSLEYTRGKLFF.

The rearrangement uses TRBV7-8 and TRBJ1-1; D perhaps matches TRBD1 (6 bases). V was shortened by 4 bases and J by 3 bases, with 9 bases between the two germline ends. The germline gives CDR1 SGHVS, CDR2 FQNEAQ. The length of the CDR3 is 13 residues. CDR3 bases: TGTGCCAGCAGCTCGGGACAACACACTGAAGCTTTCTTT. It specifies CASSSGQHTEAFF.

V is TRBV6-1 and J is TRBJ2-3, with a possible D match to TRBD1 (5 bases). Trimming took off 5 bases at V and 3 bases at J, with 12 bases between the two ends. Per germline, CDR1 MNHNS and CDR2 SASEGT. This CDR3 is built from 14 residues. The CDR3 bases are TGTGCCAGCAGTCACCAGACAGCTACAGATACGCAGTATTTT. Translating it yields CASSHQTATDTQYF.

The CDR3 coding sequence is TGTGCCAGCAGCTTCGACTCTCAGAGCTCCTACGAGCAGTACTTC. It is translated as CASSFDSQSSYEQYF. The chain is built from TRBV7-2 and TRBJ2-7; no clear D gene. Germline V lookup: CDR1 SGHTA, CDR2 FQGNSA. V was cut by 3 bases and J by 0 bases, with 12 bases left in between. There are 15 residues in the CDR3. Full variable domain (outside the CDR3, taken from reference TRBV7-2 and TRBJ2-7): GAGVSQSPSNKVTEKGKDVELRCDPISGHTALYWYRQSLGQGLEFLIYFQGNSAPDKSGLPSDRFSAERTGGSVSTLTIQRTQQEDSAVYLCASSFDSQSSYEQYFGPGTRLTVT.

The J gene is TRBJ2-7, the V gene TRBV5-6; tentative D call: TRBD1 (5 bases). V lost 5 bases to trimming and J lost 3 bases, with 9 bases between them. Germline V gives CDR1 SGHDT, CDR2 YYEEEE. The CDR3 loop spans 12 amino acids. CDR3 sequence reads: CASSVDSYEQYF. The CDR3 DNA is TGTGCCAGCAGTGTCGACAGCTACGAGCAGTACTTC.